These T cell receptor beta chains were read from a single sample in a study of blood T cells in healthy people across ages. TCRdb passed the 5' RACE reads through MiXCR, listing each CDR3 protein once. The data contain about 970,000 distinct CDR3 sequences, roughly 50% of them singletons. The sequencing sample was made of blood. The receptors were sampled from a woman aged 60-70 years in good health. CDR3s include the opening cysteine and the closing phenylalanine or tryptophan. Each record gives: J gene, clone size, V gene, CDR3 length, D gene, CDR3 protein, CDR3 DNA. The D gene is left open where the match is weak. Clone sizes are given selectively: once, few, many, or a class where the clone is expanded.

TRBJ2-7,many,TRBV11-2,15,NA,CASSFSRGTLYEQYF,TGTGCCAGCAGCTTCTCGAGAGGCACCCTCTACGAGCAGTACTTC
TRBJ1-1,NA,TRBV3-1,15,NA,CASSPSGGLETEAFF,TGTGCCAGCAGCCCGTCGGGGGGGCTGGAAACTGAAGCTTTCTTT
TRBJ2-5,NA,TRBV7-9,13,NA,CASSLLASGTQYF,TGTGCCAGCAGCTTATTGGCCTCGGGGACCCAGTACTTC
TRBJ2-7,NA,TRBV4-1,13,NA,CASPHTGPYEQYF,TGCGCCAGCCCCCATACAGGCCCCTACGAGCAGTACTTC
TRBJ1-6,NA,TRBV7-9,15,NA,CASSLTMDPSSPLHF,TGTGCCAGCAGCTTAACAATGGACCCGAGTTCACCCCTCCACTTT
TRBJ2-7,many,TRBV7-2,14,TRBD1,CASSRDRGSYEQYF,TGTGCCAGCAGCAGGGACAGGGGCTCGTACGAGCAGTACTTC
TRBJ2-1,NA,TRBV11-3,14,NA,CASSVGPHGNEQFF,TGTGCCAGCAGCGTAGGGCCCCATGGCAATGAGCAGTTCTTT
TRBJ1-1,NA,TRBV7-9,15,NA,CASSDGRPMNTEAFF,TGTGCCAGCAGCGACGGGCGACCGATGAACACTGAAGCTTTCTTT
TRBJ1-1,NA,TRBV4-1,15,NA,CASSQGVTLATEAFF,TGCGCCAGCAGCCAAGGGGTAACCTTGGCCACTGAAGCTTTCTTT
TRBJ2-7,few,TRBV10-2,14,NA,CASRETGRPYEQYF,TGCGCCAGCCGGGAAACTGGACGGCCCTACGAGCAGTACTTC
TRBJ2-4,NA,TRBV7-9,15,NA,CASSLVSLAGNIQYF,TGTGCCAGCAGCTTAGTGAGTTTAGCCGGAAACATTCAGTACTTC
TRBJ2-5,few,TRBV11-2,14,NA,CASSLERGAETQYF,TGTGCCAGCAGCTTAGAGAGGGGGGCGGAGACCCAGTACTTC
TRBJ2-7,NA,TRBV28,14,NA,CASSFRGNTYEQYF,TGTGCCAGCAGTTTTCGAGGGAACACCTACGAGCAGTACTTC
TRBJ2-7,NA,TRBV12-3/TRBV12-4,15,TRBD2,CASRLKLAGPGEQYF,TGTGCCAGCAGGTTGAAACTAGCGGGACCGGGGGAGCAGTACTTC
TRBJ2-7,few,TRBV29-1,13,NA,CSVEGLAPSEQYF,TGCAGCGTTGAGGGTCTAGCCCCAAGCGAGCAGTACTTC
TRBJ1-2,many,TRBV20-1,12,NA,CSAKTVLSGYTF,TGCAGTGCTAAGACAGTTCTCTCTGGCTACACCTTC
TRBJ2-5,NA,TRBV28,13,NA,CASSVVGRETQYF,TGTGCCAGCAGTGTCGTGGGTAGGGAGACCCAGTACTTC
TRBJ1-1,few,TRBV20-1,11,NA,CSPLMKPEAFF,TGCAGCCCCCTCATGAAGCCTGAAGCTTTCTTT
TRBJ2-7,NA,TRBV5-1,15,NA,CASSYAGTTTYEQYF,TGCGCCAGCAGCTACGCCGGGACGACCACCTACGAGCAGTACTTC
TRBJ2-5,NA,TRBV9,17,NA,CASSPRLVSGNKETQYF,TGTGCCAGCAGCCCTCGACTAGTGAGTGGCAATAAGGAGACCCAGTACTTC
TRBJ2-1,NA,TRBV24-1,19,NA,CATSDSTSAFVAEYNEQFF,TGTGCCACCAGTGATTCTACATCCGCCTTCGTGGCAGAATACAATGAGCAGTTCTTC
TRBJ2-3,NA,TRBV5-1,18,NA,CASSNTDLVTRRFNTQYF,TGCGCCAGCAGTAATACGGACTTGGTGACCAGACGTTTCAATACGCAGTATTTT
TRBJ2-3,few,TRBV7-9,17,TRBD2,CASSLGLAGESTDTQYF,TGTGCCAGCAGCTTAGGACTAGCGGGAGAGAGCACAGATACGCAGTATTTT
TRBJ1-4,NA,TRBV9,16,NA,CASSAQGGRGMEKLFF,TGTGCCAGCAGCGCACAGGGCGGGAGGGGGATGGAAAAACTGTTTTTT
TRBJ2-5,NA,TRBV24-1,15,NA,CATSDETVYPETQYF,TGTGCCACCAGTGATGAGACAGTCTATCCAGAGACCCAGTACTTC
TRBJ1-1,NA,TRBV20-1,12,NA,CSASRLGTEAFF,TGCAGTGCTAGTAGGCTGGGGACTGAAGCTTTCTTT
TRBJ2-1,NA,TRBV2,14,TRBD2,CASKTSGSLGEQFF,TGTGCCAGCAAAACTAGCGGGAGTCTTGGTGAGCAGTTCTTC
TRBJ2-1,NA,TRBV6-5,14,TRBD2,CASSYMLAGVEQFF,TGTGCCAGCAGTTACATGTTAGCGGGAGTTGAGCAGTTCTTC
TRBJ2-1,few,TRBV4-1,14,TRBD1,CASSQDGTGDGQFF,TGCGCCAGCAGCCAAGACGGGACAGGGGATGGGCAGTTCTTC
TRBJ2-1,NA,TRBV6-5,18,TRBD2,CASSSRTSGKRGNNEQFF,TGTGCCAGCAGTTCCCGGACTAGCGGGAAACGTGGTAACAATGAGCAGTTCTTC
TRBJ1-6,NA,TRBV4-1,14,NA,CASSQETGPSPLHF,TGCGCCAGCAGCCAAGAAACAGGGCCTTCACCCCTCCACTTT
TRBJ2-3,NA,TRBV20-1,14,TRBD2,CSARTSGSPDTQYF,TGCAGTGCTAGGACTAGCGGGAGCCCAGATACGCAGTATTTT
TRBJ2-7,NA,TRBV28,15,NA,CASRLDFSSFYEQYF,TGTGCCAGCAGATTAGACTTTTCCTCCTTTTACGAGCAGTACTTC
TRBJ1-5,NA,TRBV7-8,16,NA,CASSLSGYYSNQPQHF,TGTGCCAGCAGCTTAAGTGGTTACTATAGCAATCAGCCCCAGCATTTT
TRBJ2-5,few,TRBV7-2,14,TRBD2,CASGTSWGAETQYF,TGTGCCAGCGGGACTAGTTGGGGGGCAGAGACCCAGTACTTC
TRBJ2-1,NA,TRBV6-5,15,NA,CASSYTDRSYNEQFF,TGTGCCAGCAGTTATACCGACCGCTCCTACAATGAGCAGTTCTTC
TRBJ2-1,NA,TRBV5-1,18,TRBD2,CASSLAPLGRAGEEEQFF,TGCGCCAGCAGCTTGGCCCCTTTGGGACGAGCGGGAGAAGAGGAGCAGTTCTTC
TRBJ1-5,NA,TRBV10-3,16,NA,CAISESERMSNQPQHF,TGTGCCATCAGTGAGTCGGAACGAATGAGCAATCAGCCCCAGCATTTT
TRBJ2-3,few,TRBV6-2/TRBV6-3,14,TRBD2,CASSSGTSVNRQYF,TGTGCCAGCAGCTCCGGGACTAGCGTAAATAGGCAGTATTTT
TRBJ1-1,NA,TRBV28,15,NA,CASSSVTVVETEAFF,TGTGCCAGCAGTTCAGTGACGGTCGTGGAGACTGAAGCTTTCTTT
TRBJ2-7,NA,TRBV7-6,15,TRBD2,CASSPGASGGYEQYF,TGTGCCAGCAGCCCTGGGGCTAGCGGGGGCTACGAGCAGTACTTC
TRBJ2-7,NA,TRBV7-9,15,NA,CASSLGPESRYEQYF,TGTGCCAGCAGCTTAGGACCGGAGTCAAGATACGAGCAGTACTTC
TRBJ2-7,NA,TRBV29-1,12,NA,CSVEDLSYEQYF,TGCAGCGTTGAAGACCTCTCCTACGAGCAGTACTTC
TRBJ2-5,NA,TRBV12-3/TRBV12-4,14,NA,CASSVSGVEDTQYF,TGTGCCAGCAGTGTTAGTGGGGTAGAGGATACCCAGTACTTC
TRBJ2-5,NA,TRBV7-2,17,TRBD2,CASSFRGLAGVYETQYF,TGTGCCAGCAGCTTCCGGGGTCTAGCGGGAGTCTATGAGACCCAGTACTTC